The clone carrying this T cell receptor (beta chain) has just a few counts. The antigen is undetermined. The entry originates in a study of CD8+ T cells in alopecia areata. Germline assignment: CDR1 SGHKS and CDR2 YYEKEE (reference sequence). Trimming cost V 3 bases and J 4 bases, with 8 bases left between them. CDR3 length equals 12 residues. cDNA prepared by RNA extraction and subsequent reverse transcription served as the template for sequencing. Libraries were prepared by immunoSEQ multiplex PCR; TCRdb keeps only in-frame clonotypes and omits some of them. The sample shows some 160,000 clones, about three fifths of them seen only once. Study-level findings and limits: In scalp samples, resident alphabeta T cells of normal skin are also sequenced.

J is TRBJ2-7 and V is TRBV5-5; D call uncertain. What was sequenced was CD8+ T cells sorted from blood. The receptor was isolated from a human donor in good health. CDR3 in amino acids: CASSSTAYEQYF. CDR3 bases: TGTGCCAGCAGCTCCACGGCTTACGAGCAGTACTTC.